The T cell receptor beta chain under discussion was sequenced for a study of CD8 T cells in ankylosing spondylitis. General study points: Disease-linked clones were found to be CD8+ and relatively rare in peripheral blood. Certain motif variants had earlier appeared in reactive arthritis synovial fluid and blood. As reported, disease-linked clones showed significant enrichment in matched ankylosing spondylitis synovial fluid. Roughly eight highly homologous variants made up a TCR beta motif that seemed to typify ankylosing spondylitis blood.

On this clonotype itself: Its target is not known.

Germline V gives CDR1 PRHDT, CDR2 FYEKMQ (reference sequence). The CDR3 loop spans 14 amino acids. V was trimmed by 0 bases and J by 5 bases, leaving 10 bases between them. Using quantitative 5'-RACE with molecular barcodes, the authors made TCR beta libraries. TCRdb redid the calling of the 5' RACE reads with MiXCR, one entry per CDR3 protein. The sample comprises about 220,000 distinct CDR3 sequences, 18% of which are singletons, and approximately 46% rests with the top ten. The sample was blood, either unsorted or a sorted T cell fraction (not recorded which). The receptor was derived from a male donor with ankylosing spondylitis. The chain is built from TRBV13 and TRBJ2-5, with D tentatively TRBD1 or TRBD2 (5 bases each). This CDR3 reads CASSLGGESETQYF. CDR3 DNA: TGTGCCAGCAGCTTAGGAGGGGAGAGTGAGACCCAGTACTTC.